The clone carrying this T cell receptor (beta chain) is judged medium-sized. Its cognate antigen is unknown. These data come from a study of neurological immune-mediated disorders. Study-level results: Among expanded clones, no CDR3 amino acid sequences were shared across subjects, a pattern suggesting private repertoires in all groups.

Unsorted libraries were generated from 2 million PBMCs held at -80 degrees C. From 15-18 subjects, every sequencing run obtained over 200 million TCR-beta sequences. Each CDR3 protein gets one entry after TCRdb re-called the 5' RACE reads with MiXCR. The profile covers 25,000 to 30,000 distinct CDR3 sequences, with under 8% appearing a single time and just under 9% taken by the ten largest. CDR1 is DFQATT and CDR2 is SNEGSKA in the germline V gene (reference sequence). V lost 0 bases, J lost 1 base, and 15 bases lay in between. The CDR3 loop spans 16 amino acids. The chain joins TRBV20-1 to TRBJ1-1; D not certain. Sequences were obtained from PBMCs. The receptor comes from a woman in her forties or fifties in good health. DNA of the CDR3: TGCAGTGCTAGAGATCTCGGGAGAAAAAGGAACACTGAAGCTTTCTTT. This sequence encodes CSARDLGRKRNTEAFF.